This TCR beta chain derives from a study of technical replicates of blood from a few donors. The repertoire was sequenced with immunoSEQ multiplex PCR; TCRdb's copy has only in-frame clones and lacks some. The profile shows around 70,000 clones, roughly 97% of them singletons. V was shortened by 5 bases and J by 3 bases, with 15 bases between the two germline ends. Germline CDR1 MRHNA, CDR2 SNTAGT. This CDR3 spans 15 amino acids. The clonotype comes from a human donor in good health. J is TRBJ2-3 and V is TRBV6-4, with a tentative D call TRBD2 (6 bases). The source material was T cells isolated from PBMCs. As DNA, the CDR3 is TGTGCCAGCAGTCCTCGGAGAGGAGGGACAGATACGCAGTATTTT. This codes for CASSPRRGGTDTQYF.